A selection of T cell receptor beta chains follows, all from one sample in a study of blood T cell repertoires in COVID-19. Clones were sequenced by immunoSEQ multiplex PCR, and TCRdb holds only the in-frame ones, with some missing. The table lists under 200,000 clones, 88% of them singletons. The sample taken for sequencing was PBMCs or T cells enriched from blood (not recorded which). These receptors originate from a woman aged 50 to 65 who had recovered from COVID-19. Both conserved end residues are part of each CDR3. Each record gives: J gene, V gene, CDR3 protein.

J gene: TRBJ1-2
V gene: TRBV29-1
CDR3 protein: CSVDEYGYTF

J gene: TRBJ2-1
V gene: TRBV6-5
CDR3 protein: CASRLDRVSYNEQFF

J gene: TRBJ1-6
V gene: TRBV2
CDR3 protein: CASSEWGGDSPLHF

J gene: TRBJ1-4
V gene: TRBV4-3
CDR3 protein: CASSLEGVEEKLFF

J gene: TRBJ1-4
V gene: TRBV7-2
CDR3 protein: CASSLAQGAREKLFF

J gene: TRBJ1-3
V gene: TRBV7-8
CDR3 protein: CASSLRGTSGNTIYF

J gene: TRBJ2-7
V gene: TRBV5-6
CDR3 protein: CASSSTGSVSYEQYF

J gene: TRBJ2-3
V gene: TRBV7-8
CDR3 protein: CASSGRVAGGSTDTQYF

J gene: TRBJ2-1
V gene: TRBV11-3
CDR3 protein: CASSLGLAGGPNEQFF

J gene: TRBJ1-6
V gene: TRBV6-5
CDR3 protein: CASRRDTNSPLHF

J gene: TRBJ1-5
V gene: TRBV5-5
CDR3 protein: CASSPGDLGEPQHF

J gene: TRBJ2-5
V gene: TRBV4-3
CDR3 protein: CASSQDLLAGGRVETQYF

J gene: TRBJ2-1
V gene: TRBV7-2
CDR3 protein: CASSFGLAGGNEQFF

J gene: TRBJ2-3
V gene: TRBV28
CDR3 protein: CASSFLAGGSTDTQYF

J gene: TRBJ2-2
V gene: TRBV7-2
CDR3 protein: CASSLGWTGGNTGELFF

J gene: TRBJ2-4
V gene: TRBV7-7
CDR3 protein: CASSPGTGVSKNIQYF

J gene: TRBJ2-1
V gene: TRBV3-1/TRBV3-2
CDR3 protein: CASSHEGLAGSSYNEQFF

J gene: TRBJ1-1
V gene: TRBV11-1
CDR3 protein: CASSHGVNTEAFF

J gene: TRBJ1-5
V gene: TRBV6-5
CDR3 protein: CATQVGLQTPQHF

J gene: TRBJ1-2
V gene: TRBV6-1
CDR3 protein: CASSEATGFGYTF

J gene: TRBJ2-1
V gene: TRBV24-1
CDR3 protein: CATSGQEGNEQFF

J gene: TRBJ2-2
V gene: TRBV6-5
CDR3 protein: CASRGAHGELFF

J gene: TRBJ1-1
V gene: TRBV6-2/TRBV6-3
CDR3 protein: CASSYRSLVTEAFF

J gene: TRBJ1-2
V gene: TRBV12-2
CDR3 protein: CASRSPYRDLNYGYTF

J gene: TRBJ1-2
V gene: TRBV12-3/TRBV12-4
CDR3 protein: CASSPGQGRGYTF

J gene: TRBJ1-2
V gene: TRBV5-1
CDR3 protein: CASSSGRVRNYGYTF

J gene: TRBJ2-7
V gene: TRBV6-4
CDR3 protein: CASSPPGQGGSYEQYF

J gene: TRBJ2-7
V gene: TRBV11-2
CDR3 protein: CASRLLRDPGGEQYF

J gene: TRBJ1-5
V gene: TRBV6-4
CDR3 protein: CASSEARGEPQHF

J gene: TRBJ2-2
V gene: TRBV13
CDR3 protein: CASSLTRAGLASNTGELFF

J gene: TRBJ2-1
V gene: TRBV20-1
CDR3 protein: CSIKRDNEQFF

J gene: TRBJ2-7
V gene: TRBV5-1
CDR3 protein: CASSIDRGSYEQYF

J gene: TRBJ2-3
V gene: TRBV30
CDR3 protein: CAWRADRDDTQYF

J gene: TRBJ1-2
V gene: TRBV6-6
CDR3 protein: CASSYRSGDGYTF

J gene: TRBJ2-3
V gene: TRBV24-1
CDR3 protein: CATSDFGTGEDTQYF

J gene: TRBJ1-1
V gene: TRBV6-4
CDR3 protein: CASSENIGNTEAFF

J gene: TRBJ1-4
V gene: TRBV18
CDR3 protein: CASSLLQGQRNEKLFF

J gene: TRBJ2-5
V gene: TRBV5-1
CDR3 protein: CASSLTRGEETQYF

J gene: TRBJ1-2
V gene: TRBV18
CDR3 protein: CASGEQGASSGYTF

J gene: TRBJ1-2
V gene: TRBV27
CDR3 protein: CASSYRGRRDGYTF

J gene: TRBJ1-1
V gene: TRBV18
CDR3 protein: CASSPAGTRANTEAFF

J gene: TRBJ2-1
V gene: TRBV7-9
CDR3 protein: CASSFGTGYFNEQFF

J gene: TRBJ1-1
V gene: TRBV5-8
CDR3 protein: CASSLVQVNTEAFF